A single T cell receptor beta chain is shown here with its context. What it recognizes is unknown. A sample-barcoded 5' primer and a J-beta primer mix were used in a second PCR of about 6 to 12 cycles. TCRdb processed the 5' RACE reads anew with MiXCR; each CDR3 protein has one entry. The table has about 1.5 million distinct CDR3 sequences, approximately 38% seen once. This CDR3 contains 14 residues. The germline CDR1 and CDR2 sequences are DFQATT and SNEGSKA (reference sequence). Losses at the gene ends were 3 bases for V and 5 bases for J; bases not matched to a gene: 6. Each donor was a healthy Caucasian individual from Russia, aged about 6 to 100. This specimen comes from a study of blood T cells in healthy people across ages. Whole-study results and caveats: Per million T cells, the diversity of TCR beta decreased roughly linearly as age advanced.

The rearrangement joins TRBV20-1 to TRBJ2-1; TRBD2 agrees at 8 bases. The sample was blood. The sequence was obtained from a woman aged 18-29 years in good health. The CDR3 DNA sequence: TGCAGTGCTAGTGTATCTAGCGGGCACAATGAGCAGTTCTTC. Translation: CSASVSSGHNEQFF.